The 4 T cell receptor beta chains presented below share a single source sample, sequenced in a study of shared clonotypes between healthy human individuals. Data came from immunoSEQ multiplex PCR; TCRdb stores just in-frame clones and leaves some out. The data show hundreds of thousands of clones, 75% to 85% seen once. Source material: PBMCs. These receptors were obtained from a woman between 40 and 50 years old in good health. Some clones in this sample may be carry-over from other donors' samples.

This sequence joins TRBV6-4 and TRBJ1-2; no clear D. Germline V gene sequence: CDR1 MRHNA, CDR2 SNTAGT. V was pared by 2 bases and J by 4 bases, with 2 bases between. The CDR3 has 11 residues. The CDR3 DNA follows: TGTGCCAGCAGTGACCGCTATGGCTACACCTTC. This translates into CASSDRYGYTF.

The chain joins TRBV9 to TRBJ2-5, with 14 bases aligning to TRBD2. The trim removed 3 bases at V and 3 bases at J, leaving 4 bases unmatched. CDR3 length equals 16 residues. Germline V gene data show CDR1 as SGDLS and CDR2 as YYNGEE. As DNA, the CDR3 is TGTGCCAGCAGCGACCCGGGACTAGCGGGAGAAGAGACCCAGTACTTC. This translates into CASSDPGLAGEETQYF.

The rearrangement links TRBV14 to TRBJ2-2; D gene unclear. Germline CDR1 reads SGHDN; CDR2 reads FVKESK. The V and J ends lost 1 base and 6 bases respectively, with 12 bases between them. This CDR3 is built from 15 residues. In nucleotides, the CDR3 is TGTGCCAGCAGCCAAGTTGTGGCCTACGCCGGGGAGCTGTTTTTT. Residues: CASSQVVAYAGELFF.

The chain has TRBV30 and TRBJ2-7, with D possibly matching TRBD1 (6 bases). V was clipped by 3 bases and J by 5 bases, with 14 bases between them. The CDR3 contains 13 residues. CDR1 GTSNPN and CDR2 SVGIG come from the germline V gene (reference sequence). The CDR3 nucleotides are TGTGCCTGGAGCAGGGGCTTCCGGGACGAGCAGTACTTC. Its translation is CAWSRGFRDEQYF.